The entry below describes one T cell receptor (beta chain). The antigen is not known. The PCR employed 60 Vbeta primers together with 13 Jbeta primers. Using immunoSEQ multiplex PCR, the repertoire was profiled, and TCRdb retains in-frame clones only, with some absent. The repertoire holds approximately 70,000 clones, with less than 75% as singletons. The data stem from a study of cytomegalovirus exposure and HLA in healthy donors. Study conclusions and caveats: An analysis that came later showed most CMV-associated TCR beta chains appearing HLA-restricted.

CDR3 length: 14 residues. Losses at the gene ends were 5 bases for V and 7 bases for J; bases not matched to a gene: 5. Germline-derived CDR1 and CDR2 are MDHEN and SYDVKM. The V and J genes are TRBV28 and TRBJ2-2; 9 nucleotides line up with TRBD1. This sequence was found in a man aged 40-50 years in good health and CMV-seropositive. Sample: PBMCs. DNA of the CDR3: TGTGCCAGCAGTAGAACAGGGGGCCACGGGGAGCTGTTTTTT. This codes for CASSRTGGHGELFF. Variable domain in full (rest from reference TRBV28 and TRBJ2-2): DVKVTQSSRYLVKRTGEKVFLECVQDMDHENMFWYRQDPGLGLRLIYFSYDVKMKEKGDIPEGYSVSREKKERFSLILESASTNQTSMYLCASSRTGGHGELFFGEGSRLTVL.